This passage covers 22 T cell receptor beta chains from one sample sequenced in a study of CXCR4 blockade with PD-1 therapy in pancreatic cancer. This table comes from immunoSEQ multiplex PCR, and its TCRdb copy is limited to in-frame clones, with some not included. Altogether around 2,000 clones are present, about 56% being singletons, with the ten largest covering about a third. Input material: tumor tissue. These receptors were taken from a human donor with pancreatic ductal adenocarcinoma.

The gene calls are TRBV25-1 and TRBJ2-1; 7 nucleotides agree with TRBD1. Germline V lookup: CDR1 MGHDK, CDR2 SYGVNS. The CDR3 is 12 residues long. The V and J ends lost 8 bases and 8 bases, in that order; junction bases with no gene match: 6. The CDR3 is CASGRQGYEQFF. CDR3 in DNA: TGTGCCAGCGGGAGACAGGGCTATGAGCAGTTCTTC.

The V and J genes are TRBV19 and TRBJ2-2; TRBD1 agrees at 12 bases. The V and J ends lost 7 bases and 7 bases, in that order; junction bases with no gene match: 10. In germline, CDR1 is LNHDA, CDR2 SQIVND (reference sequence). The CDR3 is made up of 16 amino acids. The CDR3 nucleotides read TGTGCCAGTACGAGTAGGGGACAGGGGGCATACGGGGAGCTGTTTTTT. Translated: CASTSRGQGAYGELFF.

V gene TRBV19 combines with J gene TRBJ2-5, with D uncertain. Trimming shortened V by 6 bases and J by 3 bases, and 11 bases separated the two germline ends. Germline V gives CDR1 LNHDA, CDR2 SQIVND (reference sequence). The CDR3 covers 13 residues. The chain's CDR3 is CASRGSLKETQYF. In DNA, the CDR3 is TGTGCCAGTAGAGGCAGTTTAAAAGAGACCCAGTACTTC. The variable domain in full, with the rest retrieved from reference TRBV19 and TRBJ2-5, is DGGITQSPKYLFRKEGQNVTLSCEQNLNHDAMYWYRQDPGQGLRLIYYSQIVNDFQKGDIAEGYSVSREKKESFPLTVTSAQKNPTAFYLCASRGSLKETQYFGPGTRLLVL.

The chain couples TRBV19 to TRBJ2-2; no firm D call. Trimming pared 3 bases from V and 3 bases from J, leaving 2 bases between. The germline CDR1 and CDR2 sequences are LNHDA and SQIVND (reference sequence). The CDR3 consists of 12 residues. The CDR3 region has the DNA TGTGCCAGTAGTATCTACACCGGGGAGCTGTTTTTT. Encoded protein: CASSIYTGELFF.

The gene calls are TRBV5-1 and TRBJ2-3; 9 bases match TRBD1. The CDR3 is made up of 16 amino acids. Germline V CDR1 and CDR2: SGHRS, YFSETQ. V shed 5 bases, J shed 5 bases, and the junction held 12 bases outside the gene matches. This CDR3 reads CASSNGGQGYVDTQYF. As DNA, the CDR3 is TGCGCCAGCAGTAATGGGGGACAGGGTTATGTAGATACGCAGTATTTT.

This clone was detected only a few times. V gene TRBV10-2 combines with J gene TRBJ2-7; unclear D gene. This CDR3 has 14 residues. V lost 8 bases and J lost 3, with 17 bases in between. The V gene's germline CDR1 is WSHSY and CDR2 SAAADI. In DNA form, the CDR3 reads TGCGCCAGCTTGGGTCGGGCACCCGACTACGAGCAGTACTTC. It translates to CASLGRAPDYEQYF.

The chain joins TRBV19 to TRBJ2-2, with D tentatively TRBD1 (5 bases). Germline V gene sequence: CDR1 LNHDA, CDR2 SQIVND (reference sequence). Trimming pared 4 bases from V and 1 base from J, leaving 7 bases between. The CDR3 loop spans 14 amino acids. The CDR3 sequence: CASSTQGNTGELFF. The CDR3 DNA is TGTGCCAGTAGTACGCAGGGGAACACCGGGGAGCTGTTTTTT.

The chain combines TRBV30 with TRBJ2-7; no clear D gene. Trimming stripped 3 bases from V and 3 bases from J, with 9 bases between. CDR3 size: 12 residues. Germline V lookup: CDR1 GTSNPN, CDR2 SVGIG (reference sequence). CDR3: CAWSRVDYEQYF. The CDR3, as DNA: TGTGCCTGGAGCCGGGTGGACTACGAGCAGTACTTC.

The J gene is TRBJ1-2, the V gene TRBV28; D call uncertain. The CDR3 runs to 12 residues. The V end was cut by 6 bases, the J end by 3 bases, with 8 bases between. The germline gives CDR1 MDHEN, CDR2 SYDVKM. The CDR3 spells CASSTRYYGYTF. The CDR3 region has the DNA TGTGCCAGCAGCACTAGGTACTATGGCTACACCTTC.

The rearrangement links TRBV28 to TRBJ2-1, with D possibly matching TRBD1 (6 bases). Germline loops: CDR1 MDHEN, CDR2 SYDVKM. This CDR3 spans 16 amino acids. Trimming shortened V by 3 bases and J by 3 bases, and 15 bases separated the two germline ends. The CDR3, as DNA: TGTGCCAGCAGTTTCTCCTCAGGGGCTAGCTACAATGAGCAGTTCTTC. Protein sequence: CASSFSSGASYNEQFF. Full variable domain (rest looked up from reference TRBV28 and TRBJ2-1): DVKVTQSSRYLVKRTGEKVFLECVQDMDHENMFWYRQDPGLGLRLIYFSYDVKMKEKGDIPEGYSVSREKKERFSLILESASTNQTSMYLCASSFSSGASYNEQFFGPGTRLTVL.

This clone occurred a few times. The V and J genes are TRBV2 and TRBJ2-3, with 9 bases that match TRBD1. The CDR3 spans 16 residues. The V gene's germline CDR1 is SNHLY and CDR2 FYNNEI. Trimming cost V 6 bases and J 2 bases; bases outside gene matches: 9. The CDR3 sequence is CASSGTGTGPTDTQYF. The DNA of the CDR3 is TGTGCCAGCAGCGGTACCGGGACAGGGCCCACAGATACGCAGTATTTT.

This clone was counted once. The chain couples TRBV19 to TRBJ1-1; tentatively, D is TRBD1 (5 bases). The V gene's germline CDR1 is LNHDA and CDR2 SQIVND (reference sequence). The CDR3 is made up of 14 amino acids. Trimming took 3 bases from V and 2 from J, leaving 10 bases between them. CDR3 DNA sequence: TGTGCCAGTAGTATCTCGGGGGGAAACACTGAAGCTTTCTTT. Encoded protein: CASSISGGNTEAFF.

The V and J genes are TRBV15 and TRBJ1-4; D remains ambiguous. In germline, CDR1 is LNHNV, CDR2 YYDKDF (reference sequence). The length of the CDR3 is 15 residues. Trimming shortened V by 5 bases and J by 3 bases, and 13 bases separated the two germline ends. CDR3 sequence: CATSLTYGPNEKLFF. The CDR3 DNA sequence: TGTGCCACCAGCCTGACCTACGGGCCTAATGAAAAACTGTTTTTT.

CDR3 sequence reads: CAWRRLGANVLTF. CDR3 in DNA: TGTGCCTGGAGRAGGCTTGGGGCCAACGTCCTGACTTTC. The V gene is TRBV30, the J gene TRBJ2-6; no clear D gene. The CDR3 extends over 13 amino acids. CDR1 GTSNPN and CDR2 SVGIG come from the germline V gene (reference sequence). The V gene lost 3 bases and the J gene lost 3 bases, with 6 bases spanning the gap.

The chain has TRBV18 and TRBJ1-4, with D perhaps matching TRBD1 (6 bases). The V end lost 5 bases, the J end lost 6 bases, and 13 bases lay between the germline ends. This CDR3 spans 14 amino acids. CDR1 is KGHSH, CDR2 LQKENI, per germline. Written as DNA, the CDR3 is TGTGCCAGCTCAAAGGGGGGCGCGGATGAAAAACTGTTTTTT. The encoded protein is CASSKGGADEKLFF.

The V gene is TRBV16, the J gene TRBJ1-1, with D possibly being TRBD1 (5 bases). The V end was cut by 4 bases, the J end by 1 base, with 7 bases between. CDR3 length equals 13 residues. Germline V gene data show CDR1 as KGHSY and CDR2 as FQNENV. The CDR3 DNA follows: TGTGCCAGCAGCCTTGACAGGAACACTGAAGCTTTCTTT. It yields the protein CASSLDRNTEAFF.

CDR3 bases: TGTGCCAGCTCACCACAACATACGCAGTATTTT. It translates to CASSPQHTQYF. The chain joins TRBV14 to TRBJ2-3; D is unresolved. Between the trimmed V and J ends, which lost 8 bases and 7 bases, there was a span of 10 bases. The CDR3 spans 11 residues. Germline assignment: CDR1 SGHDN and CDR2 FVKESK.

CDR3 region: CAWRGPVGDSYEQYF. Here the CDR3 DNA reads TGTGCCTGGAGGGGACCGGTGGGCGACTCCTACGAGCAGTACTTC. The chain links TRBV30 to TRBJ2-7, with D perhaps assigned TRBD1 or TRBD2 (5 bases each). V was trimmed by 3 bases and J by 0 bases, leaving 15 bases between them. From germline, CDR1 is GTSNPN and CDR2 SVGIG (reference sequence). CDR3 length: 15 residues.

Sample share makes this clone medium-sized. V and J are TRBV28 and TRBJ1-5; no reliable D call. Trimming took off 5 bases at V and 7 bases at J, with 15 bases between the two ends. The germline gives CDR1 MDHEN, CDR2 SYDVKM. The CDR3 is 14 residues long. CDR3 amino acids: CASSPPQLRQPQHF. DNA of the CDR3: TGTGCCAGCAGTCCGCCCCAGTTGAGGCAGCCCCAGCATTTT. The full variable domain, its missing parts supplied by reference TRBV28 and TRBJ1-5, is DVKVTQSSRYLVKRTGEKVFLECVQDMDHENMFWYRQDPGLGLRLIYFSYDVKMKEKGDIPEGYSVSREKKERFSLILESASTNQTSMYLCASSPPQLRQPQHFGDGTRLSIL.

The chain couples TRBV25-1 to TRBJ2-3; D ambiguous. Germline loops: CDR1 MGHDK, CDR2 SYGVNS. Trimming left V 5 bases short and J 0 bases short, with 12 bases between. The CDR3 spans 15 residues. CDR3 DNA: TGTGCCAGCAGTAGACCCGAGGCTAGCACAGATACGCAGTATTTT. This sequence encodes CASSRPEASTDTQYF.

A few counts support this clone. This chain uses TRBV9 with TRBJ2-3; D remains unclear. CDR3 length equals 12 residues. CDR1 and CDR2 from the germline V gene are SGDLS and YYNGEE. The V end was cut by 4 bases, the J end by 2 bases, with 5 bases between. DNA for the CDR3: TGTGCCAGCAGCACACACACAGATACGCAGTATTTT. This sequence encodes CASSTHTDTQYF.

The chain is built from TRBV1 and TRBJ2-1; the table's TRBD2 call for D was not verified on the DNA. TRBV1 has pseudogene status. CDR3 size: 13 residues. The CDR3: CASSLGLVNEQFF. The CDR3 DNA reads TGCGCCAGCAGCCTGGGACTAGTCAATGAGCAGTTCTTC.